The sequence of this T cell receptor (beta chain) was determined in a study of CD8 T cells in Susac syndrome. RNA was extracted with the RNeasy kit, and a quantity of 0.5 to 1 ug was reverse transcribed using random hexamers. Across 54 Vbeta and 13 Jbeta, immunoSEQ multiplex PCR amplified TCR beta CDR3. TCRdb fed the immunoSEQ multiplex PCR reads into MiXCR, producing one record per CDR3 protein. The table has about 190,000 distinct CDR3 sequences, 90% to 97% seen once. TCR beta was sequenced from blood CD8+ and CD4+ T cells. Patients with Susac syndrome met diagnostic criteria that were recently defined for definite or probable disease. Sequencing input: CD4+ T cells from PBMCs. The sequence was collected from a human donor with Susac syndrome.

CDR3 amino acids: CASSPSPQGLNTGELFF. Written as DNA, the CDR3 is TGTGCCAGCAGCCCATCTCCCCAGGGTTTAAACACCGGGGAGCTGTTTTTT. V is TRBV5-6 and J is TRBJ2-2, with a possible D match to TRBD1 (5 bases). The CDR3 length is 17 residues. V was trimmed by 4 bases and J by 2 bases, leaving 18 bases between them. Germline V gene lookup returns CDR1 SGHDT and CDR2 YYEEEE.